These 30 T cell receptor beta chains came from one sample sequenced in a study of T cells in Graves' hyperthyroidism and ophthalmopathy (dated by TCRdb to between 2018 and 2021). To prepare the library, multiplex PCR was applied. The reads were generated on an Illumina HiSeq 2000. The TCR beta CDR3 regions were amplified from the RNA transcripts. The TCR CDR3 was subjected to a first round of RT-PCR using the HTBI primer set and the Qiagen OneStep RT-PCR kit. TCRdb trimmed the raw reads at Q25, called clones with MiXCR and kept productive beta chains. Entries are consolidated by CDR3 protein sequence, retaining the most common genes and DNA. Present in this sample are hundreds of thousands of distinct CDR3 sequences, about a sixth of which were seen just once. Roughly 8% of the sample comes from the top ten. Sequencing input: blood. The receptors here all came from a woman younger than 30 with Graves' hyperthyroidism.

Notes on this clonotype: This could be a read error, since a much larger clone is one nucleotide away. The J gene is TRBJ2-1, the V gene TRBV20-1, with D tentatively TRBD2 (6 bases). Germline CDR1 DFQATT, CDR2 SNEGSKA (reference sequence). The CDR3 consists of 14 residues. Trimming left V 4 bases short and J 9 bases short, with 19 bases between. The CDR3 is CSAIVGGVGAEQFF. CDR3 bases: TGCAGTGCTATAGTCGGAGGGGTGGGAGCTGAGCAGTTCTTC.

The chain has TRBV2 and TRBJ1-2; weak D call: TRBD1 (5 bases). Trimming shortened V by 6 bases and J by 2 bases, and 13 bases separated the two germline ends. This CDR3 has 14 amino acids. Germline V gene sequence: CDR1 SNHLY, CDR2 FYNNEI. DNA of the CDR3: TGTGCCAGCAGGGGAGGGGTGATAAACTATGGCTACACCTTC. Encoded protein: CASRGGVINYGYTF.

This clonotype was seen repeatedly, ten times or more. This sequence joins TRBV27 and TRBJ1-5; D gene unclear. Germline-derived CDR1 and CDR2 are MNHEY and SMNVEV (reference sequence). This CDR3 spans 13 amino acids. V dropped 6 bases and J dropped 1 base, with 7 bases sitting between them. The CDR3 bases are TGTGCCAGCAGAGTCTCAAGCAATCAGCCCCAGCATTTT. Encoded protein: CASRVSSNQPQHF.

In its sample, this clonotype was seen many times. This chain connects TRBV6-1 to TRBJ2-2; unclear D gene. Trimming shortened V by 7 bases and J by 5 bases, and 17 bases separated the two germline ends. Germline-derived CDR1 and CDR2 are MNHNS and SASEGT. The CDR3 is 15 amino acids. CDR3 in DNA: TGTGCCAGCACCTCAACAGTTGGTGGGACCGGGGAGCTGTTTTTT. It codes for CASTSTVGGTGELFF.

The chain carries TRBV19 and TRBJ2-7, with D perhaps matching TRBD1 or TRBD2 (6 bases each). Trimming left V 11 bases short and J 5 bases short, with 16 bases between. This CDR3 has 12 residues. Germline values: CDR1 LNHDA, CDR2 SQIVND (reference sequence). The CDR3 region is CASGATSHEQYF. The CDR3 coding sequence is TGTGCCTCGGGGGCCACTTCTCACGAGCAGTACTTC.

This clonotype has just a few counts. The chain has TRBV27 and TRBJ1-5, with D unclear. Germline CDR1 and CDR2: MNHEY and SMNVEV (reference sequence). Trimming took 6 bases from V and 1 from J, leaving 10 bases between them. There are 14 residues in the CDR3. The CDR3 loop reads CASRVLGSNQPQHF. DNA for the CDR3: TGTGCCAGCAGGGTTCTGGGGAGCAATCAGCCCCAGCATTTT.

This clonotype occurred many times. The chain joins TRBV6-5 to TRBJ2-1; unclear D gene. Germline lookup yields CDR1 MNHEY and CDR2 SVGAGI. Trimming left V 0 bases short and J 1 base short, with 4 bases between. CDR3 length equals 14 residues. As DNA, the CDR3 is TGTGCCAGCAGTTACTCGACTTCCTACAATGAGCAGTTCTTC. It yields the protein CASSYSTSYNEQFF.

This clonotype was picked up one time. A read error may explain this, as a much larger clone is one base away. The V call is TRBV5-5, the J call TRBJ1-6; TRBD1 is a possible D gene (5 bases). There are 14 residues in the CDR3. The germline V gene encodes CDR1 SGHKS and CDR2 YYEKEE (reference sequence). CDR3 in amino acids: CTSSSDNWGSPLHF. In nucleotides, the CDR3 is TGCACCAGCAGCTCGGACAACTGGGGTTCACCCCTCCACTTT.

There are a few counts of this clonotype. This chain uses TRBV4-1 with TRBJ1-5; D gene uncertain. The CDR3 is 17 residues long. With 4 bases removed from V and 0 bases from J, the gap between germline ends came to 16 bases. Germline V gives CDR1 MGHRA, CDR2 YSYEKL. The CDR3 nucleotides are TGCGCCAGCAGCCCGCGTTTGGCGGACTATAGCAATCAGCCCCAGCATTTT. Encoded protein: CASSPRLADYSNQPQHF.

This clonotype was observed at least ten times. At one boundary the junction diverges from the germline segment, which might be a read error. CDR3 in amino acids: CASSWDVNSYGYTF. In DNA form, the CDR3 reads TGTGCCTCGAGTTGGGACGTAAACTCCTATGGCTACACCTTC. V usage is TRBV30 and J usage is TRBJ1-2, with a tentative D call TRBD1 (5 bases). This CDR3 has 14 amino acids. Per germline, CDR1 GTSNPN and CDR2 SVGIG (reference sequence).

A few counts support this clonotype. This chain connects TRBV19 to TRBJ2-2; 8 bases fit TRBD1. CDR3 length equals 14 residues. CDR1 is LNHDA and CDR2 is SQIVND in the germline V gene (reference sequence). The V gene end was trimmed by 9 bases and the J gene end by 2 bases; junction bases not matched to a gene: 5. The CDR3 DNA is TGTGCCAGCCGACAGGGGCGTAACACCGGGGAGCTGTTTTTT. Translation: CASRQGRNTGELFF.

This chain links TRBV25-1 with TRBJ1-4; D is possibly TRBD1 (6 bases). The germline V gene encodes CDR1 MGHDK and CDR2 SYGVNS. This CDR3 is 15 amino acids long. Trimming shortened V by 0 bases and J by 3 bases, and 8 bases separated the two germline ends. In nucleotides, the CDR3 is TGTGCCAGCAGTGAATATGGGACATCTAATGAAAAACTGTTTTTT. Amino acids: CASSEYGTSNEKLFF. Based on the CDR3 plus reference TRBV25-1 and TRBJ1-4, the full variable domain is EADIYQTPRYLVIGTGKKITLECSQTMGHDKMYWYQQDPGMELHLIHYSYGVNSTEKGDLSSESTVSRIRTEHFPLTLESARPSHTSQYLCASSEYGTSNEKLFFGSGTQLSVL.

The chain employs TRBV20-1 and TRBJ2-3; 7 bases match TRBD2. V dropped 1 base and J dropped 4; count of bases not matched to a gene: 5. CDR1 is DFQATT, CDR2 SNEGSKA, per germline (reference sequence). This CDR3 is built from 14 residues. The CDR3 protein is CSARAGRDADTQYF. The CDR3 bases are TGCAGTGCTAGAGCTGGGAGGGACGCAGATACGCAGTATTTT.

This clonotype was seen a few times. V is TRBV19 and J is TRBJ2-2; D may be TRBD1 (6 bases). V was clipped by 6 bases and J by 0 bases, with 8 bases between them. CDR3 length: 14 residues. Germline V gene data show CDR1 as LNHDA and CDR2 as SQIVND (reference sequence). The CDR3 nucleotides are TGTGCCAGTAGGACAGGCGCGAACACCGGGGAGCTGTTTTTT. It is translated as CASRTGANTGELFF.

This clonotype was counted ten times or more. The gene calls are TRBV12-3 or TRBV12-4 and TRBJ1-5; no firm D call. Trimming removed 1 base at V and 7 bases at J, with 11 bases between. The CDR3 runs 14 residues. In DNA form, the CDR3 reads TGTGCCAGCAGTTTAGAACAGCATGGACAGCCCCAGCATTTT. Translation gives CASSLEQHGQPQHF.

This clonotype was found many times. This sequence joins TRBV29-1 and TRBJ2-7; TRBD2 agrees at 8 bases. After removal of 3 bases from V and 4 bases from J, the junction contained 2 bases not matched to a gene. Per the germline V gene, CDR1 is SQVTM and CDR2 is ANQGSEA. This CDR3 is 12 amino acids long. CDR3 nucleotides: TGCAGCGTTGATGTAGCGGGATACGAGCAGTACTTC. It translates to CSVDVAGYEQYF.

This clonotype was counted at least ten times. V usage is TRBV20-1 and J usage is TRBJ2-7; a possible D gene is TRBD2 (6 bases). This CDR3 is 12 amino acids long. Germline CDR1 reads DFQATT; CDR2 reads SNEGSKA (reference sequence). Trimming left V 6 bases short and J 0 bases short, with 9 bases between. CDR3: CSACGNSYEQYF. In DNA form, the CDR3 reads TGCAGTGCCTGCGGGAACTCCTACGAGCAGTACTTC.

Turning to this clonotype: A much larger clone differs by one base, so this may be a read error. This chain's CDR3 is CAGNAMRKGQETQYF. CDR3 bases: TGTGCCGGCAATGCTATGAGGAAGGGACAAGAGACCCAGTACTTC. V and J are TRBV2 and TRBJ2-5; D unresolved. V was cut by 11 bases and J by 2 bases, with 21 bases left in between. This CDR3 comprises 15 residues. Germline-derived CDR1 and CDR2 are SNHLY and FYNNEI.

The V and J genes are TRBV3-1 and TRBJ2-5; D assignment may be TRBD1 or TRBD2 (7 bases each). CDR3 length: 15 amino acids. V lost 6 bases and J 5 bases, leaving 19 bases between the germline ends. The V gene's germline CDR1 is LGHDT and CDR2 YNNKEL (reference sequence). This chain's CDR3 is CASSPQGRAGETQYF. DNA of the CDR3: TGTGCCAGCAGTCCACAGGGGAGGGCCGGGGAGACCCAGTACTTC.

This clonotype was counted ten times or more. The chain uses TRBV27 and TRBJ2-6, with 7 bases matching TRBD1. The CDR3 spans 17 residues. V shed 3 bases, J shed 0 bases, and the junction held 5 bases outside the gene matches. The germline gives CDR1 MNHEY, CDR2 SMNVEV (reference sequence). CDR3 sequence: CASSLGHRGSGANVLTF. DNA for the CDR3: TGTGCCAGCAGTTTGGGTCACAGGGGCTCTGGGGCCAACGTCCTGACTTTC.

In this sample, this clonotype turned up many times. Here the CDR3 reads CASSVGNTYEQYF. The CDR3 DNA reads as TGCGCCAGCAGTGTTGGAAATACCTACGAGCAGTACTTC. This sequence joins TRBV10-1 and TRBJ2-7; D call uncertain. This CDR3 has 13 residues. Trimming removed 4 bases at V and 2 bases at J, with 9 bases between. The germline V gene encodes CDR1 WNHNN and CDR2 SYGVQD (reference sequence).

Ten or more counts support this clonotype. The chain links TRBV5-8 to TRBJ2-7; D is tentatively TRBD1 or TRBD2 (6 bases each). Trimming cost V 0 bases and J 6 bases, with 10 bases left between them. The CDR3 has 13 amino acids. Germline lookup yields CDR1 SGHTS and CDR2 YDEGEE. CDR3 in amino acids: CASSLGGGTEQYF. The CDR3 DNA reads as TGTGCCAGCAGCTTGGGAGGGGGGACCGAGCAGTACTTC.

Turning to this clonotype: Relative to the germline gene, one junction end is altered; a read error may explain this. The chain couples TRBV29-1 to TRBJ1-1; 8 nucleotides align to TRBD1. The CDR3 has 13 amino acids. CDR1 and CDR2 (germline): SQVTM, ANQGSEA. CDR3 nucleotide sequence: TGCAGCGTCGGACAGGGCCCGAACACTGAAGCTTCCTTT. Protein sequence: CSVGQGPNTEASF.

This clonotype has more than one count but fewer than ten. The chain combines TRBV4-2 with TRBJ1-1; TRBD1 agrees at 7 bases. This CDR3 spans 16 amino acids. Germline lookup yields CDR1 LGHNA and CDR2 YNFKEQ. V dropped 1 base and J dropped 4; count of bases not matched to a gene: 9. The CDR3 DNA is TGTGCCAGCAGCCAAGGGGGGTCGACAGGGAGCACTGAAGCTTTCTTT. Translation gives CASSQGGSTGSTEAFF.

In this sample, this clonotype turned up many times. The chain has TRBV6-6 and TRBJ2-7; TRBD2 aligns across 8 bases. The V and J ends lost 2 bases and 2 bases, in that order; junction bases with no gene match: 2. Looked up from germline, CDR1 is MNHNY and CDR2 is SVGAGI (reference sequence). The CDR3 has 14 amino acids. The CDR3 is CASSYERGTYEQYF. CDR3 sequence (DNA): TGTGCCAGCAGTTACGAGCGGGGGACCTACGAGCAGTACTTC.

The sample holds many counts of this clonotype. This chain links TRBV6-1 with TRBJ2-1, with a weak D call TRBD2 (5 bases). Trimming pared 5 bases from V and 4 bases from J, leaving 15 bases between. Germline V gives CDR1 MNHNS, CDR2 SASEGT. The CDR3 sequence is 15 residues long. The CDR3 sequence: CASSKGRGLYNEQFF. CDR3 sequence (DNA): TGTGCCAGCAGTAAGGGCCGGGGTCTTTACAATGAGCAGTTCTTC.

The rearrangement uses TRBV20-1 and TRBJ2-1; 11 bases map to TRBD1. CDR1 is DFQATT, CDR2 SNEGSKA, per germline (reference sequence). CDR3 length equals 16 residues. V was pared by 5 bases and J by 2 bases, with 8 bases of the junction left unmatched. DNA for the CDR3: TGCAGTGCTGCCCGGGACAGGGGGACCGCCTACAATGAGCAGTTCTTC. Protein: CSAARDRGTAYNEQFF.

Regarding this clonotype: Because the CDR3 is missing its conserved closing phenylalanine or tryptophan, this is likely a read error. Because the CDR3's place on the DNA is in doubt, the DNA is left out and the CDR3 is given as listed by TCRdb. The chain carries TRBV7-7 and TRBJ1-2. CDR1 is SSHAT, CDR2 FNYEAQ, per germline (reference sequence). The CDR3 region is 9 residues in length, termini included. CDR3 protein: CASSLAPVV.

This clonotype showed up just a few times. Here the CDR3 DNA reads TGCGCCAGCAGCCCACCGGGACTAGCGGGAGGAGAGACCCAGTACTTC. Protein product: CASSPPGLAGGETQYF. The rearrangement links TRBV5-1 to TRBJ2-5; 15 bases agree with TRBD2. In germline, CDR1 is SGHRS, CDR2 YFSETQ. This CDR3 region has 16 residues. The V gene end was trimmed by 4 bases and the J gene end by 4 bases; junction bases not matched to a gene: 5.

The CDR3 bases are TGTGCCAGCAGTTTCAAGGGGGACAGACCTAGGGAGACCCAGTACTTC. Protein product: CASSFKGDRPRETQYF. The chain joins TRBV27 to TRBJ2-5; 7 bases are shared with TRBD1. The CDR3 covers 16 residues. Germline V CDR1 and CDR2: MNHEY, SMNVEV (reference sequence). After removal of 3 bases from V and 5 bases from J, the junction contained 12 bases not matched to a gene.